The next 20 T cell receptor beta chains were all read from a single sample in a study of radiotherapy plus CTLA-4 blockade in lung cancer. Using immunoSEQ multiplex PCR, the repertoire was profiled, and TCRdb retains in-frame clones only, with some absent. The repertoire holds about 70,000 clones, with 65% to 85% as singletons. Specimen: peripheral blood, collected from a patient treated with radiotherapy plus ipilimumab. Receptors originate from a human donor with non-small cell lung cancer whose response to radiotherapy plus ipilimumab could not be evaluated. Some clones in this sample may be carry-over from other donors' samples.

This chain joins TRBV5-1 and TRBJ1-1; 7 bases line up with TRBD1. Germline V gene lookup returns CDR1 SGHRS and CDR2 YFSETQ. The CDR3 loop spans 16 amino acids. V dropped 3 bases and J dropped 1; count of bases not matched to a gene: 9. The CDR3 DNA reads TGCGCCAGCAGCTCCGCAACAGGGGCGGGGAACACTGAAGCTTTCTTT. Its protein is CASSSATGAGNTEAFF.

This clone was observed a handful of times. The CDR3 nucleotides read TGTGCCAGCAGCTTTCGACAGGGGGGTGAGACCCAGTACTTC. Protein product: CASSFRQGGETQYF. V usage is TRBV6-5 and J usage is TRBJ2-5; 9 nucleotides agree with TRBD1. CDR1 is MNHEY and CDR2 is SVGAGI in the germline V gene. V was clipped by 6 bases and J by 5 bases; unmatched bases: 7. The CDR3 length is 14 residues.

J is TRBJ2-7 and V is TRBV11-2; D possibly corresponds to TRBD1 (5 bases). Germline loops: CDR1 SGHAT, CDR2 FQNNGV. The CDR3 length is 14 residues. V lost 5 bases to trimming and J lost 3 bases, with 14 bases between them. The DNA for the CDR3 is TGTGCCAGCAGCCGCCCTGGCAGGGACTACGAGCAGTACTTC. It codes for CASSRPGRDYEQYF.

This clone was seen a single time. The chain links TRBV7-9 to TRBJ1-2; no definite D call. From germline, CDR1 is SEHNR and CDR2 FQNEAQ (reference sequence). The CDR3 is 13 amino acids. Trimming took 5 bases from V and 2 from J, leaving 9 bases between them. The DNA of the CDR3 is TGTGCCAGCAGCAAGACTGCAAACTATGGCTACACCTTC. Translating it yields CASSKTANYGYTF.

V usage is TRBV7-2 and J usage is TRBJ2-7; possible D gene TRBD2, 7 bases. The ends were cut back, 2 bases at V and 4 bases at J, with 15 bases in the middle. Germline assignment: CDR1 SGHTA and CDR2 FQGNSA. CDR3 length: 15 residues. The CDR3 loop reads CASSLRGGAEYEQYF. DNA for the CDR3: TGTGCCAGCAGCTTAAGGGGGGGCGCCGAATACGAGCAGTACTTC.

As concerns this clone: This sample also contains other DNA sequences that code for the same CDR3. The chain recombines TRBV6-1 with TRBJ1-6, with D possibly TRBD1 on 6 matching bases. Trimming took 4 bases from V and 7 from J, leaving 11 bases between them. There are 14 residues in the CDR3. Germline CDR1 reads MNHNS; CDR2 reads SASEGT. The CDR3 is CASSVEQGNSPLHF. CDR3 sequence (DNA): TGTGCCAGCAGTGTAGAACAGGGCAATTCACCCCTCCACTTT.

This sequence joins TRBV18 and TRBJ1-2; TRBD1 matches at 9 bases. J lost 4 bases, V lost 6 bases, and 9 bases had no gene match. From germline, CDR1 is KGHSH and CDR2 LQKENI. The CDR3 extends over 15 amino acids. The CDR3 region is CASSPGQGSGYGYTF. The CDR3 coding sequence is TGTGCCAGCTCGCCAGGACAGGGGTCGGGCTATGGCTACACCTTC.

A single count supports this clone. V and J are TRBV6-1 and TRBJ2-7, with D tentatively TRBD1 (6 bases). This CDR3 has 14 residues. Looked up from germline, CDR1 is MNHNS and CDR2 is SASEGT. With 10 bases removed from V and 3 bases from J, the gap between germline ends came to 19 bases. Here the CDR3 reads CATLFPDRIYEQYF. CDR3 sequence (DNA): TGTGCCACCCTATTCCCCGACAGGATCTACGAGCAGTACTTC.

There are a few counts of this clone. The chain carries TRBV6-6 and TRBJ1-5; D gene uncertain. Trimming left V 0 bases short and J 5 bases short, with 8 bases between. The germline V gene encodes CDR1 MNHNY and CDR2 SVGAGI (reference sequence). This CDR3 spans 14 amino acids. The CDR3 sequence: CASSYSGSYQPQHF. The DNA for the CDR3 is TGTGCCAGCAGTTACTCGGGCAGCTATCAGCCCCAGCATTTT.

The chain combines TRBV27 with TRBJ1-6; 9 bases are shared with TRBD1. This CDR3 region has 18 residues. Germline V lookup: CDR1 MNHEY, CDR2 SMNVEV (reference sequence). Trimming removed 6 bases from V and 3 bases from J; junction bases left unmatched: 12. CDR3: CASRNIRGTGNYNSPLHF. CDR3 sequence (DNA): TGTGCCAGCAGGAATATTCGCGGGACAGGGAACTATAATTCACCCCTCCACTTT.

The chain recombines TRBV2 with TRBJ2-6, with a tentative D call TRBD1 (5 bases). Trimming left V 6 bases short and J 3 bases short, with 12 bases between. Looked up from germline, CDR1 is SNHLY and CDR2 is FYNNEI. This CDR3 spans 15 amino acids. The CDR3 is CASRRIQGGANVLTF. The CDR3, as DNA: TGTGCCAGCAGGAGAATTCAGGGTGGGGCCAACGTCCTGACTTTC. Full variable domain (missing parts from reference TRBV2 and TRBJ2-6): EPEVTQTPSHQVTQMGQEVILRCVPISNHLYFYWYRQILGQKVEFLVSFYNNEISEKSEIFDDQFSVERPDGSNFTLKIRSTKLEDSAMYFCASRRIQGGANVLTFGAGSRLTVL.

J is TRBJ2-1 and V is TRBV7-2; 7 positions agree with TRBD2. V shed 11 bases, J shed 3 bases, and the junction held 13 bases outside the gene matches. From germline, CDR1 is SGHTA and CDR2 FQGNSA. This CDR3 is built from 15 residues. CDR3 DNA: TGTGCCGTCCCGGGAGGACGGGGGGACTACAATGAGCAGTTCTTC. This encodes CAVPGGRGDYNEQFF.

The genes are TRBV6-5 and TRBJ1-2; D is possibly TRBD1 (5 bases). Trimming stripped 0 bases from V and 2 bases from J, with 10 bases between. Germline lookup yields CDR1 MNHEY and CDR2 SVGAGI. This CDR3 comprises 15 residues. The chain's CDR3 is CASSYSGGINYGYTF. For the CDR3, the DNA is TGTGCCAGCAGTTACTCCGGGGGAATCAACTATGGCTACACCTTC.

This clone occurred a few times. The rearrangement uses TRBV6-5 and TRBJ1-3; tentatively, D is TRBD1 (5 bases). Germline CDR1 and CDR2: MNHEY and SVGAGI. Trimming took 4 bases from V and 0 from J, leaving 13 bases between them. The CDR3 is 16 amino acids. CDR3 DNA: TGTGCCAGCAGTTCCTCCGGGGGAATCTCTGGAAACACCATATATTTT. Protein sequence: CASSSSGGISGNTIYF.

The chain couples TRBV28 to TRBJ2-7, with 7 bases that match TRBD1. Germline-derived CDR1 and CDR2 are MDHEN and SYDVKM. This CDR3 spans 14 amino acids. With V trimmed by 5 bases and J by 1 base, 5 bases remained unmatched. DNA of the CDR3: TGTGCCAGCAGTCGACAGGGCCTTTCCTACGAGCAGTACTTC. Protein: CASSRQGLSYEQYF.

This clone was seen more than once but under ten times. The chain's CDR3 is CASSVQGGYQETQYF. CDR3 bases: TGCGCCAGCAGTGTCCAGGGGGGTTATCAAGAGACCCAGTACTTC. This chain uses TRBV5-1 with TRBJ2-5; maybe TRBD1 (7 bases). The V gene's germline CDR1 is SGHRS and CDR2 YFSETQ. Trimming removed 5 bases from V and 2 bases from J, with 16 bases in between. This CDR3 has 15 residues.

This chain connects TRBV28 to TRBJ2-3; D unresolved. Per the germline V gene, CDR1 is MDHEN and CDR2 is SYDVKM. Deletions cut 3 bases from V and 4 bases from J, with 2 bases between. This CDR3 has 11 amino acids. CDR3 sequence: CASSFSDTQYF. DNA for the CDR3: TGTGCCAGCAGTTTCTCAGATACGCAGTATTTT.

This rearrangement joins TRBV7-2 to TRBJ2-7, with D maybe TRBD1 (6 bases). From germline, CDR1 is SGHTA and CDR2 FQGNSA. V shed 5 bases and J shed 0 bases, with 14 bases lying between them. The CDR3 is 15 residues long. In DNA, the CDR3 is TGTGCCAGCAGCGCAGGGGTGACGGTCTCCTACGAGCAGTACTTC. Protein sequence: CASSAGVTVSYEQYF. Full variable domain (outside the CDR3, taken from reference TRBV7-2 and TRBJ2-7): GAGVSQSPSNKVTEKGKDVELRCDPISGHTALYWYRQSLGQGLEFLIYFQGNSAPDKSGLPSDRFSAERTGGSVSTLTIQRTQQEDSAVYLCASSAGVTVSYEQYFGPGTRLTVT.

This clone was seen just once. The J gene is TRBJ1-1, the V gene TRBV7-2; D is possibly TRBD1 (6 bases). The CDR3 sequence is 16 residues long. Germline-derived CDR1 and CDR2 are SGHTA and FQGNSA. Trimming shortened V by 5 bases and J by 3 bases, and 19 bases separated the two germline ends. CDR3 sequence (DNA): TGTGCCAGCAGCCCAGGGTCCAGGGGCCGGTACACTGAAGCTTTCTTT. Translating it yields CASSPGSRGRYTEAFF.

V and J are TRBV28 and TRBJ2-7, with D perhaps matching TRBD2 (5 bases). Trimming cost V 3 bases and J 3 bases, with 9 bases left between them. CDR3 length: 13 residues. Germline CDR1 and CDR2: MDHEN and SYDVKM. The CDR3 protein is CASSLISGYEQYF. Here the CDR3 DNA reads TGTGCCAGCAGTTTGATCAGCGGCTACGAGCAGTACTTC.